Reported below is one T cell receptor (beta chain). TCRdb independently ran MiXCR on the RACE reads; one entry per CDR3 protein. The data show just under 40,000 distinct CDR3 sequences, about an eighth seen once. This entry belongs to a study of human T cells and chemical hapten exposure. Germline CDR1 LGHDT, CDR2 YNNKEL (reference sequence). The CDR3 runs 15 residues. With 0 bases removed from V and 1 base from J, the gap between germline ends came to 10 bases. Specified time point: patch test 3, about 24 weeks after DPC sensitization. The treatment is: therapeutic diphenylcyclopropenone sensitization with weekly scalp DPC. It was from unfractionated whole blood that total RNA was extracted.

This rearrangement joins TRBV3-1 to TRBJ2-7, with D hard to call. This sample comprised whole blood, obtained in connection with sensitization to the hapten diphenylcyclopropenone (DPC). This TCR was recovered from a middle-aged woman with alopecia areata. Some clones in this sample may be carry-over from other donors' samples. This CDR3 is CASSQDLARSYEQYF. CDR3 nucleotides: TGTGCCAGCAGCCAAGATTTGGCGCGGTCCTACGAGCAGTACTTC.